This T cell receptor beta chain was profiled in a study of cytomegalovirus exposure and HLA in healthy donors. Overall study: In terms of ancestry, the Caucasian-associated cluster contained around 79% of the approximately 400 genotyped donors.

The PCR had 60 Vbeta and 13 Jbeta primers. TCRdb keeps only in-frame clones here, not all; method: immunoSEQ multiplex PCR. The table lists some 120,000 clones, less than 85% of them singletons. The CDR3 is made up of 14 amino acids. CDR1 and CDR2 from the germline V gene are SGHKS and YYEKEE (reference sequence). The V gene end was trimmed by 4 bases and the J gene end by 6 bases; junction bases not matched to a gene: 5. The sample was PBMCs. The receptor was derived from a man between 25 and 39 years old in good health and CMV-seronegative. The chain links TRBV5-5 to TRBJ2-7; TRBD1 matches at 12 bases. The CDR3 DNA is TGTGCCAGCAGCCAAGGGACAGGGGGCGCCGAGCAGTACTTC. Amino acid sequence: CASSQGTGGAEQYF.